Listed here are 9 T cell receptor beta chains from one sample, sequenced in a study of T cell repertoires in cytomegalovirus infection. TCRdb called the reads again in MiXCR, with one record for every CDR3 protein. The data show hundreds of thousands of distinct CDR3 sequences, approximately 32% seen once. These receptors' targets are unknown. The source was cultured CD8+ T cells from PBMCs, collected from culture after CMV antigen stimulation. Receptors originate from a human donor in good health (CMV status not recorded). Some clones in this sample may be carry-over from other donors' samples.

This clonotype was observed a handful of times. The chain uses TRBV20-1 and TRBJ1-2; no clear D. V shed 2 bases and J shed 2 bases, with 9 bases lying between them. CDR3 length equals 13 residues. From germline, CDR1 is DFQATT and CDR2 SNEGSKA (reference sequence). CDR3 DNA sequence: TGCAGTGCTAGAAAGGGCCCGAACTATGGCTACACCTTC. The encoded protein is CSARKGPNYGYTF.

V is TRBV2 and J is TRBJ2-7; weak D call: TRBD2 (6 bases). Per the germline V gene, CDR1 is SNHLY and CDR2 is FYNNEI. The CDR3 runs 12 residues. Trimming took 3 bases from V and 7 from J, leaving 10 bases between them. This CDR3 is CASSEEGGEQYF. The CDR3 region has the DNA TGTGCCAGCAGTGAGGAGGGCGGGGAGCAGTACTTC.

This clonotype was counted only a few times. The CDR3 reads CASSFQGAYSPLHF. As DNA, the CDR3 is TGTGCCAGCAGCTTCCAGGGGGCGTATTCACCCCTCCACTTT. The V and J genes are TRBV7-6 and TRBJ1-6; 8 bases agree with TRBD1. This CDR3 comprises 14 residues. V dropped 3 bases and J dropped 8; count of bases not matched to a gene: 3. Germline V gene data show CDR1 as SGHVS and CDR2 as FNYEAQ.

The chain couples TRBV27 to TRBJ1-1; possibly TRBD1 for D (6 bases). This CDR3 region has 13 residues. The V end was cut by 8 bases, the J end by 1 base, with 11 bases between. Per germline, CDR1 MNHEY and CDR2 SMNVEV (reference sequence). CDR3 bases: TGTGCCAGCTCCGGGACAACGAACACTGAAGCTTTCTTT. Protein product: CASSGTTNTEAFF.

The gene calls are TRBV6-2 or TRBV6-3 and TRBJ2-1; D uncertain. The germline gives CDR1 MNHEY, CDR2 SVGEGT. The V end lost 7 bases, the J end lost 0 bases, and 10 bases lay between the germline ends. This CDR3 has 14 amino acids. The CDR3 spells CASMLLSSYNEQFF. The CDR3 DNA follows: TGTGCCAGCATGCTGCTGAGCTCCTACAATGAGCAGTTCTTC.

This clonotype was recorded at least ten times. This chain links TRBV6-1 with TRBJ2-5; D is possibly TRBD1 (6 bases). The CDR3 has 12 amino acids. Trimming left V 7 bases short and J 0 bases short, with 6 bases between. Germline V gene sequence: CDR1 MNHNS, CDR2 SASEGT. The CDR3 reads CASTGDQETQYF. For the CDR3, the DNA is TGTGCCAGCACAGGGGACCAAGAGACCCAGTACTTC.

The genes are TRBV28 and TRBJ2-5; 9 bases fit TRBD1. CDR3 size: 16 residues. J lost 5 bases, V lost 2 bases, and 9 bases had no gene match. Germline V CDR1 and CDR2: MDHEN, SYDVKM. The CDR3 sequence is CASSLLSGTGSETQYF. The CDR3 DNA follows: TGTGCCAGCAGTTTACTATCCGGGACAGGGTCCGAGACCCAGTACTTC. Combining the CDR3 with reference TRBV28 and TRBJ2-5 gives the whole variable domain DVKVTQSSRYLVKRTGEKVFLECVQDMDHENMFWYRQDPGLGLRLIYFSYDVKMKEKGDIPEGYSVSREKKERFSLILESASTNQTSMYLCASSLLSGTGSETQYFGPGTRLLVL.

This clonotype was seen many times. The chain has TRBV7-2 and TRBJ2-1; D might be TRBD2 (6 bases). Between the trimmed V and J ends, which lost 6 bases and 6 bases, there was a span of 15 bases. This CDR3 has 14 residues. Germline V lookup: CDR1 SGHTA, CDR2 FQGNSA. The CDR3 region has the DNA TGTGCCAGCAGACCAAGGGGAGGCGGCAATGAGCAGTTCTTC. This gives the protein CASRPRGGGNEQFF.

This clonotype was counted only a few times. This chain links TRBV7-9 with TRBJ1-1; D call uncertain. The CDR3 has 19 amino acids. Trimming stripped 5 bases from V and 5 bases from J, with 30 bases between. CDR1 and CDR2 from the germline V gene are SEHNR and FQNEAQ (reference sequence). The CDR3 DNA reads TGTGCCAGCAGCCAATTGACCCTTCAAGGATTACTCTTCCCAACTGAAGCTTTCTTT. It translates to CASSQLTLQGLLFPTEAFF.